Sequencing of this TCR beta chain was carried out in a study of long-term antiretroviral therapy in people with HIV. Study-wide results and limits: Compared with controls, HIV repertoires showed narrower CDR3 length ranges. No data were available on ART adherence, viral resistance or therapy changes. Clones showing expansion before ART dominated the repertoire at all time points.

The CDR3 is made up of 11 amino acids. V lost 4 bases to trimming and J lost 7 bases, with 11 bases between them. Germline V gene data show CDR1 as GTSNPN and CDR2 as SVGIG (reference sequence). About this clone: Its cognate antigen is unknown.

At the survey level, the v3.0 immunoSEQ assay was run. Sequencing was performed with immunoSEQ multiplex PCR; in TCRdb, only in-frame clones are kept and a portion is missing. The data contain around 21,000 clones, around four fifths of them singletons. The TCR was taken from a man aged 18 to 29 with HIV. Sequenced material: unsorted PBMCs, taken roughly 4 years after starting antiretroviral therapy. The chain is built from TRBV30 and TRBJ2-7, with unresolved D. The CDR3: CAWNLGGEQYF. The CDR3 coding sequence is TGTGCCTGGAATTTGGGTGGAGAGCAGTACTTC. Full variable domain (missing parts from reference TRBV30 and TRBJ2-7): SQTIHQWPATLVQPVGSPLSLECTVEGTSNPNLYWYRQAAGRGLQLLFYSVGIGQISSEVPQNLSASRPQDRQFILSSKKLLLSDSGFYLCAWNLGGEQYFGPGTRLTVT.